These 32 T cell receptor beta chains came from one sample sequenced in a study of T cell responses to AZD1222 COVID-19 vaccine. Using immunoSEQ multiplex PCR, the repertoire was profiled, and TCRdb retains in-frame clones only, with some absent. The sample records about 200,000 clones, approximately 93% being singletons. Sequenced material: peripheral blood, taken 28 days after the second AZD1222 dose. Receptors were obtained from an adult who received the AZD1222 COVID-19 vaccine.

V is TRBV11-2 and J is TRBJ1-1; D uncertain. Trimming left V 1 base short and J 0 bases short, with 3 bases between. This CDR3 is 13 amino acids long. The germline V gene encodes CDR1 SGHAT and CDR2 FQNNGV. CDR3 protein: CASSLVMNTEAFF. CDR3 in DNA: TGTGCCAGCAGCTTAGTCATGAACACTGAAGCTTTCTTT. Based on the CDR3 plus reference TRBV11-2 and TRBJ1-1, the full variable domain is EAGVAQSPRYKIIEKRQSVAFWCNPISGHATLYWYQQILGQGPKLLIQFQNNGVVDDSQLPKDRFSAERLKGVDSTLKIQPAKLEDSAVYLCASSLVMNTEAFFGQGTRLTVV.

The sample holds one count of this clone. The CDR3 DNA sequence: TGCGCCAGCAGCTTTAGGGGGGGTTGGTACGAGCAGTACTTC. It is translated as CASSFRGGWYEQYF. V usage is TRBV5-1 and J usage is TRBJ2-7, with D perhaps matching TRBD2 (7 bases). The length of the CDR3 is 14 residues. V dropped 2 bases and J dropped 4 bases, with 13 bases sitting between them. In germline, CDR1 is SGHRS, CDR2 YFSETQ.

This clone has a single count. The chain is built from TRBV15 and TRBJ1-2, with D possibly matching TRBD1 (6 bases). Deletions cut 0 bases from V and 5 bases from J, with 10 bases between. Germline V gives CDR1 LNHNV, CDR2 YYDKDF (reference sequence). The CDR3 is 14 amino acids. CDR3 sequence (DNA): TGTGCCACCAGCAGAGACAGGGGTCGGTATGGCTACACCTTC. Its protein is CATSRDRGRYGYTF.

The rearrangement links TRBV27 to TRBJ1-1; D is unclear. Germline values: CDR1 MNHEY, CDR2 SMNVEV (reference sequence). The CDR3 totals 14 residues. The V gene lost 2 bases and the J gene lost 2 bases, with 9 bases spanning the gap. CDR3 residues: CASSLINENTEAFF. DNA for the CDR3: TGTGCCAGCAGTTTAATTAACGAAAACACTGAAGCTTTCTTT.

The chain links TRBV27 to TRBJ2-1; maybe TRBD2 (5 bases). Germline lookup yields CDR1 MNHEY and CDR2 SMNVEV (reference sequence). Between the trimmed V and J ends, which lost 2 bases and 4 bases, there was a span of 9 bases. The CDR3 length is 14 residues. The CDR3 here is CASSLPGLYNEQFF. CDR3 bases: TGTGCCAGCAGTTTACCCGGACTGTACAATGAGCAGTTCTTC.

This rearrangement joins TRBV3-1 (or the pseudogene TRBV3-2) to TRBJ1-4; 9 bases are a match to TRBD1. The germline V gene has CDR1 LGHDT and CDR2 YNNKEL (reference sequence). V lost 3 bases, J lost 8 bases, and 7 bases stayed unmatched. This CDR3 spans 15 amino acids. CDR3 loop: CASSQRDRAVEKLFF. The DNA of the CDR3 is TGTGCCAGCAGCCAGCGGGACAGGGCGGTCGAAAAACTGTTTTTT.

This chain joins TRBV30 and TRBJ1-1; no clear D gene. This CDR3 comprises 12 residues. Germline V gene lookup returns CDR1 GTSNPN and CDR2 SVGIG (reference sequence). V lost 0 bases and J lost 4, with 6 bases in between. The CDR3: CAWSVHSTEAFF. The CDR3 DNA reads TGTGCCTGGAGTGTGCACAGCACTGAAGCTTTCTTT.

This sequence joins TRBV4-1 and TRBJ1-6, with a possible D match to TRBD1 (6 bases). V was shortened by 1 base and J by 6 bases, with 10 bases between the two germline ends. CDR1 and CDR2 from the germline V gene are MGHRA and YSYEKL. The CDR3 sequence is 15 residues long. CDR3 residues: CASSQAGTTNSPLHF. The CDR3 coding sequence is TGCGCCAGCAGCCAAGCCGGGACAACTAATTCACCCCTCCACTTT.

For the CDR3, the DNA is TGCGCCAGCAGCTTGGGCTATGGCTACACCTTC. Protein: CASSLGYGYTF. The chain employs TRBV5-1 and TRBJ1-2; D gene unclear. CDR3 size: 11 residues. Trimming stripped 0 bases from V and 4 bases from J, with 1 base between. CDR1 is SGHRS and CDR2 is YFSETQ in the germline V gene.

V and J are TRBV12-3 or TRBV12-4 and TRBJ1-4; D ambiguous. V was shortened by 3 bases and J by 8 bases, with 7 bases between the two germline ends. This CDR3 spans 12 amino acids. The CDR3 sequence: CASSLSGEKLFF. The CDR3 nucleotides are TGTGCCAGCAGTTTGTCGGGGGAAAAACTGTTTTTT.

The chain uses TRBV7-2 and TRBJ2-3; 13 nucleotides agree with TRBD2. The CDR3 is 19 residues long. Germline V gives CDR1 SGHTA, CDR2 FQGNSA. The J segment lost 2 bases and the V segment lost 1 base, leaving 9 bases of the junction unmatched. This CDR3 reads CASSLGGTSGTYNTDTQYF. The CDR3 DNA sequence: TGTGCCAGCAGCTTAGGCGGGACTAGCGGGACCTATAACACAGATACGCAGTATTTT.

The chain couples TRBV7-3 to TRBJ1-1, with D hard to call. CDR1 is SGHTA and CDR2 is FQGTGA in the germline V gene. This CDR3 region has 17 residues. V lost 5 bases and J lost 7, with 26 bases in between. The chain's CDR3 is CASSPGVGGAGRNEAFF. CDR3 in DNA: TGTGCCAGCAGCCCCGGAGTCGGAGGTGCAGGCCGAAATGAAGCTTTCTTT. Using reference TRBV7-3 and TRBJ1-1 for the parts outside the CDR3, the full variable domain is GAGVSQTPSNKVTEKGKYVELRCDPISGHTALYWYRQSLGQGPEFLIYFQGTGAADDSGLPNDRFFAVRPEGSVSTLKIQRTERGDSAVYLCASSPGVGGAGRNEAFFGQGTRLTVV.

This clone was observed once. V gene TRBV2 combines with J gene TRBJ2-7, with TRBD2 identical over 10 bases. The junction had 7 bases not matched to a gene; V was cut back by 2 bases and J by 3 bases. The CDR3 totals 16 residues. Germline CDR1 reads SNHLY; CDR2 reads FYNNEI. CDR3 sequence reads: CASSESVLAGDYEQYF. CDR3 sequence (DNA): TGTGCCAGCAGTGAATCGGTCCTAGCGGGAGACTACGAGCAGTACTTC.

The chain recombines TRBV6-5 with TRBJ1-1, with unresolved D. The CDR3 is 12 amino acids. V was trimmed by 0 bases and J by 10 bases, leaving 9 bases between them. CDR1 is MNHEY and CDR2 is SVGAGI in the germline V gene. The CDR3 region has the DNA TGTGCCAGCAGTTACTCTCCCGGAACAGCTTTCTTT. As protein: CASSYSPGTAFF.

V gene TRBV2 combines with J gene TRBJ1-4, with unresolved D. V lost 6 bases and J lost 6, with 14 bases in between. Germline loops: CDR1 SNHLY, CDR2 FYNNEI. The CDR3 is 14 residues long. CDR3 DNA sequence: TGTGCCAGCAGCGGAGGCACCTTACATGAAAAACTGTTTTTT. Residues: CASSGGTLHEKLFF.

This chain joins TRBV6-5 and TRBJ2-1; D unclear. The CDR3 covers 12 residues. Germline CDR1 and CDR2: MNHEY and SVGAGI. V was pared by 0 bases and J by 10 bases, with 7 bases between. The CDR3 DNA reads as TGTGCCAGCAGTTACTCGGTTAGCGAGCAGTTCTTC. Residues: CASSYSVSEQFF.

The J gene is TRBJ2-4, the V gene TRBV18; the D is unclear. CDR1 KGHSH and CDR2 LQKENI come from the germline V gene. This CDR3 region has 18 residues. The germline V and J ends were trimmed by 6 bases and 8 bases, with 29 bases remaining between them. The chain's CDR3 is CASSPSPGQIIVRHIQYF. CDR3 bases: TGTGCCAGCTCCCCATCTCCGGGCCAAATAATTGTTCGGCACATTCAGTACTTC.

As to this clone: Compared with germline, one end of the junction differs, possibly owing to a read error. The chain links TRBV27 to TRBJ1-2; D is unresolved. The CDR3 has 16 amino acids. Germline V gene sequence: CDR1 MNHEY, CDR2 SMNVEV (reference sequence). The CDR3 loop is CASSLSVGQSDRGYTF. The CDR3 DNA follows: TGTGCCAGCAGTCTATCAGTCGGGCAATCTGATCGGGGCTACACCTTC.

The chain has TRBV7-2 and TRBJ1-6; a possible D gene is TRBD1 (6 bases). From germline, CDR1 is SGHTA and CDR2 FQGNSA. There are 16 residues in the CDR3. Trimming took 4 bases from V and 6 from J, leaving 16 bases between them. CDR3 DNA: TGTGCCAGCAGCTCAAATACGGGGGCTTTTAATTCACCCCTCCACTTT. This encodes CASSSNTGAFNSPLHF.

The CDR3 protein is CASSPAGPRNLHF. Written as DNA, the CDR3 is TGTGCCAGCAGTCCTGCCGGGCCCCGTAATCTCCACTTT. The chain uses TRBV27 and TRBJ1-6; D ambiguous. The germline CDR1 and CDR2 sequences are MNHEY and SMNVEV (reference sequence). The CDR3 totals 13 residues. Trimming cost V 5 bases and J 16 bases, with 18 bases left between them.

The rearrangement links TRBV7-9 to TRBJ1-5; perhaps TRBD1 as D (6 bases). Germline loops: CDR1 SEHNR, CDR2 FQNEAQ (reference sequence). The CDR3 totals 14 residues. Trimming shortened V by 5 bases and J by 1 base, and 9 bases separated the two germline ends. DNA of the CDR3: TGTGCCAGCAGCCTCGGGACAAGCAATCAGCCCCAGCATTTT. This encodes CASSLGTSNQPQHF.

The V call is TRBV12-3 or TRBV12-4, the J call TRBJ2-4; 7 bases agree with TRBD1. After removal of 10 bases from V and 9 bases from J, the junction contained 12 bases not matched to a gene. The CDR3 is 13 amino acids. The chain's CDR3 is CATSQRGLGIQYF. The CDR3 nucleotides are TGTGCCACCTCGCAAAGGGGGCTAGGCATTCAGTACTTC.

This clone was found once. The genes are TRBV28 and TRBJ1-5; TRBD1 matches 9 bases. The J segment lost 6 bases and the V segment lost 11 bases, leaving 17 bases of the junction unmatched. Germline values: CDR1 MDHEN, CDR2 SYDVKM. The CDR3 contains 16 residues. CDR3 nucleotide sequence: TGTGCCGCGGGAGGTTCACCGGGACAGGGATCTCAGCCCCAGCATTTT. Protein product: CAAGGSPGQGSQPQHF. Filled out from reference TRBV28 and TRBJ1-5, the complete variable domain reads DVKVTQSSRYLVKRTGEKVFLECVQDMDHENMFWYRQDPGLGLRLIYFSYDVKMKEKGDIPEGYSVSREKKERFSLILESASTNQTSMYLCAAGGSPGQGSQPQHFGDGTRLSIL.

The chain employs TRBV27 and TRBJ2-7; 10 positions match TRBD2. CDR3 size: 15 residues. Trimming took 1 base from V and 4 from J; bases not matched to a gene: 4. CDR1 and CDR2 (germline): MNHEY, SMNVEV (reference sequence). CDR3 sequence reads: CASSLFLAGVYEQYF. For the CDR3, the DNA is TGTGCCAGCAGTTTATTCCTAGCGGGAGTGTACGAGCAGTACTTC.

The chain has TRBV3-1 (or the pseudogene TRBV3-2) and TRBJ1-2, with 7 bases lining up with TRBD1. This CDR3 spans 17 amino acids. CDR1 LGHDT and CDR2 YNNKEL come from the germline V gene (reference sequence). J gave up 0 bases and V 1 base, and 8 bases lay outside the gene matches. In DNA form, the CDR3 reads TGTGCCAGCAGCCAAGCGTACAGGGGAACAACTAACTATGGCTACACCTTC. It is translated as CASSQAYRGTTNYGYTF.

The V gene is TRBV19, the J gene TRBJ1-1; D not resolved. This CDR3 spans 12 amino acids. V was clipped by 6 bases and J by 4 bases, with 9 bases between them. CDR1 is LNHDA, CDR2 SQIVND, per germline (reference sequence). Here the CDR3 reads CASRFGSTEAFF. The DNA for the CDR3 is TGTGCCAGTAGATTTGGCAGCACTGAAGCTTTCTTT.

The chain is built from TRBV5-4 and TRBJ1-1; D gene uncertain. From germline, CDR1 is SGHNT and CDR2 YYREEE (reference sequence). Trimming pared 3 bases from V and 6 bases from J, leaving 18 bases between. The CDR3 has 15 amino acids. The CDR3 nucleotides read TGTGCCAGCAGCTACTCCTCAGGCCCGAAGTCTGAAGCTTTCTTT. Its protein product is CASSYSSGPKSEAFF.

The chain employs TRBV4-1 and TRBJ2-3; D call uncertain. This CDR3 has 12 residues. V was clipped by 1 base and J by 5 bases, with 4 bases between them. Germline CDR1 MGHRA, CDR2 YSYEKL. Here the CDR3 reads CASSQGGDTQYF. The CDR3 DNA reads TGCGCCAGCAGCCAAGGGGGAGATACGCAGTATTTT.

The chain employs TRBV21-1 and TRBJ2-7. TRBV21-1 is labeled a pseudogene. The CDR3 spans 13 residues. The CDR3 sequence is CASSKVCMNEQYF. CDR3 DNA sequence: TGTGCCAGCAGCAAAGTCTGTATGAACGAGCAGTACTTC.

V usage is TRBV19 and J usage is TRBJ1-6; weak D call: TRBD1 (6 bases). CDR1 LNHDA and CDR2 SQIVND come from the germline V gene (reference sequence). V was shortened by 5 bases and J by 10 bases, with 12 bases between the two germline ends. The CDR3 loop spans 13 amino acids. DNA for the CDR3: TGTGCCAGTAGTCTTGGGGGCGGGTCACCCCTCCACTTT. Translating it yields CASSLGGGSPLHF.

The chain links TRBV4-3 to TRBJ2-5, with 10 bases fitting TRBD2. The CDR3 is 17 residues long. V trimming: 0 bases; J trimming: 5 bases; junction bases outside the gene matches: 9. CDR1 is LGHNA and CDR2 is YSLEER in the germline V gene. CDR3 loop: CASSQDSLAGVGETQYF. The CDR3 DNA reads TGCGCCAGCAGCCAAGATTCGCTAGCGGGAGTCGGGGAGACCCAGTACTTC.

The rearrangement joins TRBV5-1 to TRBJ2-1; TRBD2 might be the D (5 bases). Trimming shortened V by 0 bases and J by 6 bases, and 13 bases separated the two germline ends. CDR3 size: 15 residues. Looked up from germline, CDR1 is SGHRS and CDR2 is YFSETQ. The CDR3 coding sequence is TGCGCCAGCAGCTTGGATAGCGTGATTGTCAATGAGCAGTTCTTC. It translates to CASSLDSVIVNEQFF.